These 10 T cell receptor beta chains share one sample of origin, sequenced in a study of cytomegalovirus exposure and HLA in healthy donors. PCR employed 60 Vbeta and 13 Jbeta primers. Measured with immunoSEQ multiplex PCR; TCRdb has only the in-frame clones, and not every one. Of about 180,000 clones in the sample, over 65% were seen once. Sequencing input: PBMCs. These receptors were collected from a young man in good health and CMV-seronegative.

The chain employs TRBV7-9 and TRBJ1-2; D remains unclear. CDR1 is SEHNR and CDR2 is FQNEAQ in the germline V gene (reference sequence). CDR3 length: 15 residues. Trimming pared 4 bases from V and 6 bases from J, leaving 18 bases between. The CDR3 region is CASSSIDPYGDGYTF. CDR3 coding DNA: TGTGCCAGCAGCTCAATAGACCCCTACGGGGATGGCTACACCTTC.

This rearrangement joins TRBV7-3 to TRBJ2-5; 9 bases agree with TRBD2. The DNA end is a closer match to TRBJ2-7, so the J assignment may be wrong. CDR3 size: 15 residues. The germline gives CDR1 SGHTA, CDR2 FQGTGA. In DNA, the CDR3 is TGTGCCAGCAGCTTAGTAGCGGGGGTAAGCTACGAGCAGTACTTC. It yields the protein CASSLVAGVSYEQYF.

This chain links TRBV18 with TRBJ1-2; D uncertain. V dropped 2 bases and J dropped 4 bases, with 11 bases sitting between them. CDR3 length: 14 amino acids. Germline CDR1 is KGHSH and CDR2 is LQKENI. CDR3 residues: CASSPAHKTYGYTF. CDR3 bases: TGTGCCAGCTCACCAGCACACAAAACCTATGGCTACACCTTC.

The V call is TRBV28, the J call TRBJ2-7; 7 bases align to TRBD1. The V gene end was trimmed by 2 bases and the J gene end by 5 bases; junction bases not matched to a gene: 12. The germline CDR1 and CDR2 sequences are MDHEN and SYDVKM. The CDR3 spans 16 residues. This CDR3 reads CASSLIYRGVRDEQYF. The DNA of the CDR3 is TGTGCCAGCAGTTTAATTTACAGGGGAGTAAGGGACGAGCAGTACTTC.

V usage is TRBV4-1 and J usage is TRBJ1-2, with TRBD1 matching 11 bases. CDR3 length: 18 amino acids. The germline V gene has CDR1 MGHRA and CDR2 YSYEKL. J gave up 8 bases and V 0 bases, and 14 bases lay outside the gene matches. The CDR3 loop is CASSQDKDRGQPFEGYTF. CDR3 DNA: TGCGCCAGCAGCCAAGACAAGGACAGGGGGCAACCCTTTGAGGGCTACACCTTC.

This clone was seen a single time. CDR3 loop: CALSKRLANSYNEQFF. The CDR3 DNA reads as TGTGCCTTGAGCAAACGTCTAGCGAACTCCTACAATGAGCAGTTCTTC. The chain combines TRBV30 with TRBJ2-1; possible D gene TRBD2, 6 bases. The ends were cut back, 7 bases at V and 0 bases at J, with 19 bases in the middle. CDR3 length: 16 residues. From germline, CDR1 is GTSNPN and CDR2 SVGIG (reference sequence).

The chain carries TRBV6-6 and TRBJ1-2; D gene ambiguous. V gave up 4 bases and J gave up 7 bases, with 22 bases separating them. Germline V lookup: CDR1 MNHNY, CDR2 SVGAGI (reference sequence). The CDR3 is 16 residues long. The CDR3 DNA sequence: TGTGCCAGCAGTTCCCCCCCTGGGCAGGCCCTCCCTGGCTACACCTTC. Amino acid sequence: CASSSPPGQALPGYTF.

This chain links TRBV2 with TRBJ2-7, with 8 bases fitting TRBD1. The germline CDR1 and CDR2 sequences are SNHLY and FYNNEI. The CDR3 is 16 amino acids. V shed 4 bases, J shed 2 bases, and the junction held 10 bases outside the gene matches. The DNA for the CDR3 is TGTGCCAGCAGTGTTACGGACAGGGATAGGGCCTACGAGCAGTACTTC. It codes for CASSVTDRDRAYEQYF.

The rearrangement links TRBV21-1 to TRBJ1-1; the tabulated D call, TRBD1, remains unverified against the DNA. TRBV21-1 is a known pseudogene. This CDR3 comprises 17 residues. The CDR3 region is CASSKDGDRDGNTEAFF. In DNA, the CDR3 is TGTGCCAGCAGCAAAGATGGGGACAGGGATGGGAACACTGAAGCTTTCTTT.

Only a few counts were recorded for this clone. This chain connects TRBV4-1 to TRBJ2-7, with 10 bases lining up with TRBD1. The CDR3 runs to 15 residues. Unmatched junction bases numbered 6, after V lost 6 bases and J lost 1 base. Germline values: CDR1 MGHRA, CDR2 YSYEKL. As DNA, the CDR3 is TGCGCCAGCAGGATCGGACAGGGGGGTTCCTACGAGCAGTACTTC. Translation gives CASRIGQGGSYEQYF.